The clone carrying this T cell receptor beta chain was counted a few times. The record originates from a study of T-cell reconstitution after alpha-beta-depleted transplantation in children. Molecular barcoding with unique molecular identifiers was used for the TCRbeta library. TCRdb reprocessed the PCR reads with MiXCR, giving one entry per CDR3 protein. The data show about 360,000 distinct CDR3 sequences, 13% seen once. There are 17 residues in the CDR3. Per germline, CDR1 MNHEY and CDR2 SVGAGI. V was pared by 1 base and J by 0 bases, with 12 bases between. The genes are TRBV6-5 and TRBJ2-2; TRBD2 is a possible D gene (5 bases). Source: PBMCs, taken from the stem cell graft. This clonotype was sampled from a human donor who donated a stem cell graft to a child with Fanconi anemia. The CDR3 DNA reads TGTGCCAGCAGTTACTTAAGAGGTAGCGCGAACACCGGGGAGCTGTTTTTT. This gives the protein CASSYLRGSANTGELFF.